This T cell receptor (beta chain) originates from a study of blood T cell repertoires in COVID-19 (dated by TCRdb to between 2020 and 2021). The study in broad terms: Samples covering the acute and convalescent phases of COVID-19 were provided by collaborators in the United States, Italy and Spain. The prospective study material was composed of cDNA or gDNA derived from T cells, B-cell-depleted T cells, or PBMCs. Subjects who had been exposed to COVID-19, were actively infected with it, or had recovered from it provided the deeply sampled blood TCRbeta repertoires that made up the dataset. A freely available public database, intended as a resource for researchers studying the immune response to SARS-CoV-2, is where the repertoires were released. The samples were drawn from two sources: the first 160 participants of the ongoing ImmuneRACE study, and 1,000 to 1,500 subjects contributed by 6 global collaborators. Sample metadata almost always included a de-identified subject ID, COVID-19 status, age in years and sex. HLA class I and class II types, where available, came from metadata supplied by the sample provider rather than from assay-based typing. Broad study findings and their caveats: How much clinical and demographic metadata was included differed by source and by participant, and the metadata was provided uncurated.

TCRbeta CDR3 regions were amplified from genomic DNA by means of the immunoSEQ Assay, a bias-controlled multiplex PCR. As for the original processing: Within the assay, amplification of reference gene primers was used to estimate how many nucleated cells each sample contained. Sequence reads were collapsed and filtered to measure the absolute abundance of every unique TCRbeta CDR3 rearrangement. For each sample, productive Simpson clonality was calculated as the square root of Simpson's diversity index over productive rearrangements. TCRdb provides this immuneACCESS table in a form limited to in-frame rearrangements. Some clones are lacking; in checked studies, under half of them reflect an unresolved V gene, and why the rest are absent is not known. From that table come the V and J calls and clone size; the DNA was used to work out D and trimming. For this sample the table gives about 130,000 clones, of which 81% were detected only once. The ten largest clones represent about 15% of the sample.

At one collaborating source in Seattle, patients were enrolled during active infection and were followed longitudinally through the course of disease. Each collaborating institution followed its own protocols to collect whole blood in K2EDTA tubes. For TCRbeta analysis, collaborators shipped samples as frozen whole blood, isolated PBMCs, or DNA extracted from either of those sample types. As regards this clone: The antigen this receptor binds is unknown. Base qualities are not at hand, and no much larger clone is one base apart.

This clonotype originated in a man aged 30-40 years with COVID-19, enrolled during active disease. Material: peripheral blood.

Read as DNA, the sequence is TGTGCCAGCAGCGGAACGGGACTACCTTCTTCTAGCACAGATACGCAGTATTTT. This codes for CASSGTGLPSSSTDTQYF. The chain couples TRBV9 to TRBJ2-3, with TRBD2 identical over 7 junction bases. From V the trimming removes 3 bases and from J it removes 0 bases, while the gene matches leave 13 bases of the junction unaccounted for. The CDR3 goes from the cysteine to the phenylalanine over 18 residues. Just the 54-base CDR3 DNA is kept, in frame starting at base 1. The CDR1 and CDR2 encoded by the germline V gene are SGDLS and YYNGEE.